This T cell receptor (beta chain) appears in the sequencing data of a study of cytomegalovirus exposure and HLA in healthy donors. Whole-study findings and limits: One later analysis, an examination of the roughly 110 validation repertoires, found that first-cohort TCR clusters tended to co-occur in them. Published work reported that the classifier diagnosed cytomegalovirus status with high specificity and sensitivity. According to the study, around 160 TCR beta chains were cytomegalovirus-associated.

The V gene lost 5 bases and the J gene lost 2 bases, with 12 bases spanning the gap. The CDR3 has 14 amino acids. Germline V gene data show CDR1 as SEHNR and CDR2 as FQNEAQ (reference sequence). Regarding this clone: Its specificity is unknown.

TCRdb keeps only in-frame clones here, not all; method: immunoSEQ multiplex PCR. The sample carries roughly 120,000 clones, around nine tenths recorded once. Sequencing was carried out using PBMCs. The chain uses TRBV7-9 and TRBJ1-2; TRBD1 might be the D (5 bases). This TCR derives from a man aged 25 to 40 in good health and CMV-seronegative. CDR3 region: CASSGQDDNYGYTF. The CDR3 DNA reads TGTGCCAGCAGCGGACAAGACGACAACTATGGCTACACCTTC.